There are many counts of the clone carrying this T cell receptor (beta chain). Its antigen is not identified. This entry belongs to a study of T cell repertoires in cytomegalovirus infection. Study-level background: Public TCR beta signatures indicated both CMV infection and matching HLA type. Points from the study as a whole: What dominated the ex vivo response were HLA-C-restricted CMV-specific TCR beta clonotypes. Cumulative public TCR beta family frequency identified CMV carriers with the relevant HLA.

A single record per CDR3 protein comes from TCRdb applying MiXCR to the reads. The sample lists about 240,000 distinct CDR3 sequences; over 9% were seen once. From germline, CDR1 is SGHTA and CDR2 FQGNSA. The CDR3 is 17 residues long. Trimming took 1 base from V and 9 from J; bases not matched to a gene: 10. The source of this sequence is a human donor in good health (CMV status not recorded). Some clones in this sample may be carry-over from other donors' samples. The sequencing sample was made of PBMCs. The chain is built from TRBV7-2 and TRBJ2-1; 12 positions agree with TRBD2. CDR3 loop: CASSLGLAGGPSGEQFF. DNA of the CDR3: TGTGCCAGCAGCTTAGGCCTAGCGGGAGGGCCCAGCGGTGAGCAGTTCTTC.